A single sample is the source of the 26 T cell receptor beta chains below, sequenced in a study of cytomegalovirus exposure and HLA in healthy donors (dated by TCRdb to 2016 to 2017). Library preparation was by the immunoSEQ multiplex PCR assay. TCRdb took this table from immuneACCESS and kept in-frame rearrangements with V and J called. Such tables lack part of the clones; where checked against another copy, unresolved V genes explain under half of the gap, and the rest is unexplained. The sample table shows approximately 200,000 clones, and 90% to 95% are seen once. The biggest ten clones account for 0.85% to 1.2% of the sample. Source material: PBMCs. The receptors come from a woman aged 18 to 35 in good health and CMV-seronegative.

The rearrangement links TRBV7-2 to TRBJ1-1; no reliable D call. CDR3 length: 13 residues. V gave up 1 base and J gave up 8 bases, with 11 bases separating them. CDR1 and CDR2 from the germline V gene are SGHTA and FQGNSA. CDR3: CASSLVFSEEAFF. The CDR3 DNA is TGTGCCAGCAGCTTAGTATTCTCAGAAGAAGCTTTCTTT.

The chain recombines TRBV14 with TRBJ2-1; 13 bases map to TRBD2. This CDR3 region has 16 residues. Germline CDR1 is SGHDN and CDR2 is FVKESK. V gave up 4 bases and J gave up 4 bases; unmatched junction bases: 4. CDR3 DNA sequence: TGTGCCAGCAGCCCCGCGACTAGCGGGAGGTACAATGAGCAGTTCTTC. It yields the protein CASSPATSGRYNEQFF.

The V call is TRBV4-1, the J call TRBJ2-7; tentative D call: TRBD1 (6 bases). V lost 2 bases and J lost 3, with 14 bases in between. The CDR3 runs 15 residues. CDR1 and CDR2 from the germline V gene are MGHRA and YSYEKL. CDR3 residues: CASSQTRAGDYEQYF. Here the CDR3 DNA reads TGCGCCAGCAGCCAAACTAGGGCAGGGGACTACGAGCAGTACTTC.

The J gene is TRBJ1-1, the V gene TRBV19; possibly TRBD1 for D (6 bases). Germline-derived CDR1 and CDR2 are LNHDA and SQIVND (reference sequence). The CDR3 runs to 13 residues. V gave up 3 bases and J gave up 8 bases, with 13 bases separating them. In DNA form, the CDR3 reads TGTGCCAGTAGTATCAGGGGTGACGTGGAAGCTTTCTTT. Translated: CASSIRGDVEAFF.

The V and J genes are TRBV4-1 and TRBJ1-3, with unresolved D. Germline assignment: CDR1 MGHRA and CDR2 YSYEKL. This CDR3 region has 16 residues. Trimming removed 0 bases from V and 0 bases from J, with 9 bases in between. CDR3 region: CASSQEGLLSGNTIYF. The DNA of the CDR3 is TGCGCCAGCAGCCAAGAAGGACTGCTCTCTGGAAACACCATATATTTT.

This rearrangement joins TRBV21-1 to TRBJ2-7; TRBD1 is the table's D call and was not checked against the DNA. TRBV21-1 is listed as a pseudogene. This CDR3 contains 15 residues. CDR3 residues: CASSTWTGGPHEQYF. CDR3 DNA: TGTGCCAGCAGCACCTGGACAGGGGGACCTCACGAGCAGTACTTC.

The chain uses TRBV27 and TRBJ2-1; 7 nucleotides match TRBD1. CDR1 and CDR2 (germline): MNHEY, SMNVEV (reference sequence). This CDR3 is built from 13 residues. V dropped 8 bases and J dropped 10; count of bases not matched to a gene: 11. The CDR3 DNA reads TGTGCCAGCGGAAGAACAGGGGTCCACGAGCAGTTCTTC. This codes for CASGRTGVHEQFF.

The J gene is TRBJ1-2, the V gene TRBV5-1; 9 positions agree with TRBD1. This CDR3 has 16 residues. V was pared by 4 bases and J by 2 bases, with 9 bases of the junction left unmatched. Germline V lookup: CDR1 SGHRS, CDR2 YFSETQ. The CDR3 nucleotides are TGCGCCAGCAGCGCCTACAGGGGGCGAGCGAACTATGGCTACACCTTC. Translated, it gives CASSAYRGRANYGYTF.

The chain couples TRBV7-3 to TRBJ1-1, with D perhaps matching TRBD1 (6 bases). The V and J ends lost 4 bases and 0 bases respectively, with 12 bases between them. The germline V gene has CDR1 SGHTA and CDR2 FQGTGA. The length of the CDR3 is 15 residues. The CDR3 DNA reads TGTGCCAGCAGCTCCCCGGACAGTATGAACACTGAAGCTTTCTTT. As protein: CASSSPDSMNTEAFF.

The chain has TRBV5-4 and TRBJ2-1; TRBD1 matches at 8 bases. The CDR3 consists of 17 residues. CDR1 is SGHNT, CDR2 YYREEE, per germline (reference sequence). V was pared by 0 bases and J by 1 base, with 6 bases of the junction left unmatched. The CDR3 reads CASSLGDRGRSYNEQFF. The DNA of the CDR3 is TGTGCCAGCAGCTTGGGTGACAGGGGTAGGTCCTACAATGAGCAGTTCTTC.

V usage is TRBV10-2 and J usage is TRBJ2-5, with D possibly matching TRBD2 (6 bases). The V gene's germline CDR1 is WSHSY and CDR2 SAAADI. CDR3 length: 13 residues. Trimming left V 4 bases short and J 2 bases short, with 8 bases between. CDR3 region: CASSGREQETQYF. DNA for the CDR3: TGCGCCAGCAGTGGCCGGGAGCAAGAGACCCAGTACTTC.

The J gene is TRBJ2-7, the V gene TRBV5-1; a weak D match, TRBD2 (8 bases). The CDR3 length is 15 residues. V shed 5 bases and J shed 4 bases, with 19 bases lying between them. Germline V gene data show CDR1 as SGHRS and CDR2 as YFSETQ. The CDR3 sequence: CASSQRGGQQYEQYF. CDR3 bases: TGCGCCAGCAGTCAACGGGGGGGACAGCAATACGAGCAGTACTTC.

This chain links TRBV7-2 with TRBJ2-1; 14 positions agree with TRBD2. Germline loops: CDR1 SGHTA, CDR2 FQGNSA. CDR3 length equals 18 residues. With 9 bases clipped from V and 0 bases from J, the junction kept 10 bases outside the gene matches. CDR3 DNA: TGTGCCAGTACGCAACGGACTAGCGGGAGGAGCTCCTACAATGAGCAGTTCTTC. Translated, it gives CASTQRTSGRSSYNEQFF.

The chain uses TRBV27 and TRBJ2-4; possibly TRBD2 for D (5 bases). V was clipped by 5 bases and J by 5 bases, with 16 bases between them. CDR1 is MNHEY and CDR2 is SMNVEV in the germline V gene (reference sequence). The CDR3 runs 15 residues. CDR3 sequence (DNA): TGTGCCAGCAGTCCTCTGGCCGGGAAGGAAAACATTCAGTACTTC. Amino acids: CASSPLAGKENIQYF.

The genes are TRBV19 and TRBJ2-1; 10 bases line up with TRBD2. In germline, CDR1 is LNHDA, CDR2 SQIVND (reference sequence). The CDR3 runs to 17 residues. V lost 1 base and J lost 4; bases outside the gene matches: 7. The CDR3 reads CASSIGSASGGYNEQFF. CDR3 nucleotides: TGTGCCAGTAGTATAGGGTCAGCTAGCGGGGGATACAATGAGCAGTTCTTC. Looking up the rest from reference TRBV19 and TRBJ2-1 gives the full variable domain: DGGITQSPKYLFRKEGQNVTLSCEQNLNHDAMYWYRQDPGQGLRLIYYSQIVNDFQKGDIAEGYSVSREKKESFPLTVTSAQKNPTAFYLCASSIGSASGGYNEQFFGPGTRLTVL.

This clone was detected once. One end of the junction varies from germline; a read error may be responsible. The CDR3 here is CASSETVHHLF. The CDR3 coding sequence is TGTGCCAGCAGTGAAACGGTCCATCACCTCTTC. The chain combines TRBV6-1 with TRBJ1-2; unclear D gene. The CDR3 is 11 residues long. CDR1 and CDR2 from the germline V gene are MNHNS and SASEGT.

J is TRBJ2-1 and V is TRBV9, with TRBD2 identical over 10 bases. Germline-derived CDR1 and CDR2 are SGDLS and YYNGEE. CDR3 size: 16 residues. V gave up 3 bases and J gave up 0 bases; unmatched junction bases: 3. CDR3 nucleotide sequence: TGTGCCAGCAGCGCTAGCGGGAGCTCCTCCTACAATGAGCAGTTCTTC. This sequence encodes CASSASGSSSYNEQFF.

The chain joins TRBV10-3 to TRBJ2-1, with TRBD2 as a possible D gene (7 bases). The germline V gene has CDR1 ENHRY and CDR2 SYGVKD. The CDR3 covers 13 residues. V was pared by 4 bases and J by 8 bases, with 12 bases between. CDR3 residues: CAISGREGDEQFF. CDR3 in DNA: TGTGCCATCAGTGGCAGGGAGGGGGATGAGCAGTTCTTC.

The chain employs TRBV28 and TRBJ1-2; TRBD1 agrees at 7 bases. The ends lost 2 bases at V and 7 bases at J; junction bases unmatched: 10. The CDR3 has 15 residues. Germline-derived CDR1 and CDR2 are MDHEN and SYDVKM. This chain's CDR3 is CASSLGDRVSRGYTF. DNA for the CDR3: TGTGCCAGCAGTTTAGGTGACAGGGTGTCTCGTGGCTACACCTTC.

V gene TRBV18 combines with J gene TRBJ2-7; D is unresolved. This CDR3 spans 14 amino acids. With 3 bases removed from V and 3 bases from J, the gap between germline ends came to 12 bases. Germline CDR1 reads KGHSH; CDR2 reads LQKENI. The CDR3 DNA reads as TGTGCCAGCTCACCTGATGCCAGGAACTACGAGCAGTACTTC. Amino acids: CASSPDARNYEQYF. Full variable domain (missing parts from reference TRBV18 and TRBJ2-7): NAGVMQNPRHLVRRRGQEARLRCSPMKGHSHVYWYRQLPEEGLKFMVYLQKENIIDESGMPKERFSAEFPKEGPSILRIQQVVRGDSAAYFCASSPDARNYEQYFGPGTRLTVT.

The J gene is TRBJ1-2, the V gene TRBV5-1; tentatively, D is TRBD1 (5 bases). Trimming left V 2 bases short and J 2 bases short, with 16 bases between. This CDR3 is built from 16 residues. Germline V gene data show CDR1 as SGHRS and CDR2 as YFSETQ. In DNA, the CDR3 is TGCGCCAGCAGCTTCGGGGCGGTTGGGGGGAACTATGGCTACACCTTC. Protein sequence: CASSFGAVGGNYGYTF.

This chain joins TRBV30 and TRBJ1-5; no clear D gene. The CDR3 totals 16 residues. The ends were cut back, 2 bases at V and 0 bases at J, with 14 bases in the middle. Germline assignment: CDR1 GTSNPN and CDR2 SVGIG (reference sequence). The CDR3 is CAWSFAGSYSNQPQHF. CDR3 DNA: TGTGCCTGGAGTTTTGCCGGGAGTTATAGCAATCAGCCCCAGCATTTT.

The V call is TRBV11-3, the J call TRBJ2-3, with TRBD2 matching over 7 bases. The CDR3 length is 17 residues. The ends lost 5 bases at V and 4 bases at J; junction bases unmatched: 15. The germline CDR1 and CDR2 sequences are SGHNT and YENEEA. The CDR3 sequence: CASSQSSTSSGADTQYF. In nucleotides, the CDR3 is TGTGCCAGCAGCCAAAGTTCGACTAGCTCGGGCGCAGATACGCAGTATTTT.

The rearrangement links TRBV9 to TRBJ1-4; 8 bases line up with TRBD1. The trim removed 3 bases at V and 5 bases at J, leaving 9 bases unmatched. The CDR3 totals 16 residues. CDR1 and CDR2 from the germline V gene are SGDLS and YYNGEE. The CDR3 nucleotides read TGTGCCAGCAGCGCGCTCCCGGGACAGGTGAATGAAAAACTGTTTTTT. Translation: CASSALPGQVNEKLFF.

V gene TRBV6-6 combines with J gene TRBJ1-3; tentative D call: TRBD1 (5 bases). This CDR3 has 16 amino acids. Germline V gene data show CDR1 as MNHNY and CDR2 as SVGAGI (reference sequence). Deletions cut 0 bases from V and 2 bases from J, with 11 bases between. The CDR3 DNA is TGTGCCAGCAGTTACTCGATCGCAGGGACTGGAAACACCATATATTTT. Encoded protein: CASSYSIAGTGNTIYF.

This chain connects TRBV7-9 to TRBJ1-1; D is undetermined. The CDR3 runs 12 residues. Trimming left V 4 bases short and J 4 bases short, with 7 bases between. Per germline, CDR1 SEHNR and CDR2 FQNEAQ (reference sequence). Here the CDR3 reads CASSYLGTEAFF. The CDR3 DNA is TGTGCCAGCAGCTACCTAGGCACTGAAGCTTTCTTT.